This passage covers 7 T cell receptor beta chains from one sample sequenced in a study of vaccination effects on CD4 cells after COVID-19. Libraries were prepared by immunoSEQ multiplex PCR; TCRdb keeps only in-frame clonotypes and omits some of them. This sample carries 25,000 to 35,000 clones, 55% to 70% of them seen once, and the ten largest clones take about 8.7%. No antigens are known for them. Under the ViraFEST assay, PBMC were stimulated with viral peptide pools so that antigen-specific CD4+ T cells expanded. Sequencing was performed afterwards. Following 10 days of culture, CD4+ T cells were isolated. As their vaccination, participants received two doses of either BNT162b2 or mRNA-1273. The starting material was CD4+ T cells from PBMCs cultured with SARS-CoV-2 spike peptides, obtained after COVID-19 vaccination. All receptors come from a human donor who received a COVID-19 vaccine.

The V and J genes are TRBV5-1 and TRBJ2-7; 12 positions match TRBD1. V lost 7 bases and J lost 2; bases outside the gene matches: 4. Germline-derived CDR1 and CDR2 are SGHRS and YFSETQ. The CDR3 runs to 14 residues. The CDR3 sequence is CASGRDRGPYEQYF. The DNA of the CDR3 is TGCGCCAGCGGCCGGGACAGGGGGCCCTACGAGCAGTACTTC.

V and J are TRBV4-2 and TRBJ2-1; possibly TRBD1 for D (5 bases). Germline assignment: CDR1 LGHNA and CDR2 YNFKEQ. With 0 bases removed from V and 5 bases from J, the gap between germline ends came to 14 bases. CDR3 length: 16 amino acids. The chain's CDR3 is CASSQDRGLGHNEQFF. CDR3 DNA sequence: TGTGCCAGCAGCCAAGATAGGGGTCTGGGGCACAATGAGCAGTTCTTC.

The chain has TRBV5-1 and TRBJ2-1; D is perhaps TRBD1 (6 bases). Looked up from germline, CDR1 is SGHRS and CDR2 is YFSETQ. The CDR3 length is 15 residues. Trimming left V 4 bases short and J 0 bases short, with 11 bases between. CDR3 in DNA: TGCGCCAGCAGCCCCGGACAGAGCTCCTACAATGAGCAGTTCTTC. It specifies CASSPGQSSYNEQFF.

V gene TRBV19 combines with J gene TRBJ1-6; 7 nucleotides align to TRBD1. Germline V gene sequence: CDR1 LNHDA, CDR2 SQIVND (reference sequence). This CDR3 has 16 residues. Trimming removed 0 bases from V and 10 bases from J; junction bases left unmatched: 9. The CDR3 DNA reads TGTGCCAGTAGTATAGATAAAGGGGGCGGTGTATCACCCCTCCACTTT. Protein: CASSIDKGGGVSPLHF.

The chain employs TRBV11-3 and TRBJ2-1; 10 nucleotides match TRBD2. Per the germline V gene, CDR1 is SGHNT and CDR2 is YENEEA. CDR3 length: 15 amino acids. J lost 4 bases, V lost 4 bases, and 4 bases had no gene match. In DNA, the CDR3 is TGTGCCAGCAGCTCCGGACTAGCGGCATACAATGAGCAGTTCTTC. Protein sequence: CASSSGLAAYNEQFF.

V and J are TRBV11-2 and TRBJ2-5; D ambiguous. V shed 1 base and J shed 3 bases, with 6 bases lying between them. Per the germline V gene, CDR1 is SGHAT and CDR2 is FQNNGV. CDR3 length equals 13 residues. The CDR3 coding sequence is TGTGCCAGCAGCTTAGGGGTGGAAGAGACCCAGTACTTC. This codes for CASSLGVEETQYF.

V usage is TRBV14 and J usage is TRBJ1-1; D ambiguous. CDR3 length: 13 amino acids. From germline, CDR1 is SGHDN and CDR2 FVKESK. The V and J ends lost 3 bases and 0 bases respectively, with 5 bases between them. CDR3 bases: TGTGCCAGCAGCCATTCCCTGAACACTGAAGCTTTCTTT. Amino acid sequence: CASSHSLNTEAFF. The full variable domain, its missing parts supplied by reference TRBV14 and TRBJ1-1, is EAGVTQFPSHSVIEKGQTVTLRCDPISGHDNLYWYRRVMGKEIKFLLHFVKESKQDESGMPNNRFLAERTGGTYSTLKVQPAELEDSGVYFCASSHSLNTEAFFGQGTRLTVV.